A selection of T cell receptor beta chains follows, all from one sample in a study of PD-1 blockade in classical Hodgkin lymphoma. Profiling relied on immunoSEQ multiplex PCR, and the TCRdb table lists in-frame clones only, not all of them. The sample shows 21,000 or so clones, roughly 88% of them seen only once. This material consisted of peripheral blood mononuclear cells (PBMCs), taken before the fourth cycle of nivolumab. All receptors derive from a human donor with classical Hodgkin lymphoma. Each CDR3 is given with its conserved first and last residue. The order of the fields is J gene, clone size, D gene, V gene, CDR3 DNA, CDR3 protein. The D gene is left open where the match is weak. Rows may omit the clone size; those that give it use once, few, many or a size class.

j_call: TRBJ2-3
clone_size: -
d_call: TRBD2
v_call: TRBV19
cdr3_nt: TGTGCCAGTACCCTCATTCCCATGACTAGCGGGAGCCCAGATACGCAGTATTTT
cdr3_aa: CASTLIPMTSGSPDTQYF

j_call: TRBJ1-4
clone_size: -
d_call: -
v_call: TRBV15
cdr3_nt: TGTGCCACCAGCAGAGGACAGGTTGGCTCTAATGAAAAACTGTTTTTT
cdr3_aa: CATSRGQVGSNEKLFF

j_call: TRBJ2-1
clone_size: -
d_call: TRBD2
v_call: TRBV27
cdr3_nt: TGTGCCAGCAGTCCACCCGGGGGGGTGACCTACAATGAGCAGTTCTTC
cdr3_aa: CASSPPGGVTYNEQFF

j_call: TRBJ1-1
clone_size: once
d_call: -
v_call: TRBV6-1
cdr3_nt: TGTGCCAGCAGTGAAGCGTTGCAGGGTTCTTTGAACACTGAAGCTTTCTTT
cdr3_aa: CASSEALQGSLNTEAFF

j_call: TRBJ2-3
clone_size: once
d_call: TRBD2
v_call: TRBV6-6
cdr3_nt: TGTGCCAGCAGGGGGCTAGCGGGAGAAGGAGCAGATACGCAGTATTTT
cdr3_aa: CASRGLAGEGADTQYF

j_call: TRBJ2-7
clone_size: -
d_call: TRBD2
v_call: TRBV29-1
cdr3_nt: TGCAGCGTTGGACTAGCGAGAACCTACGAGCAGTACTTC
cdr3_aa: CSVGLARTYEQYF

j_call: TRBJ1-1
clone_size: -
d_call: TRBD1
v_call: TRBV11-2
cdr3_nt: TGTGCCAGCAGCTTAGAAACAGGGGTAGACGCTTTCTTT
cdr3_aa: CASSLETGVDAFF

j_call: TRBJ2-2
clone_size: -
d_call: TRBD2
v_call: TRBV9
cdr3_nt: TGTGCCAGCAGCGTAGGTAGCGGGGGGCGGACCGGGGAGCTGTTTTTT
cdr3_aa: CASSVGSGGRTGELFF

j_call: TRBJ2-5
clone_size: -
d_call: TRBD2
v_call: TRBV5-1
cdr3_nt: TGCGCCAGCAGCCTGGGCCCCAGCGGGGGGTTCCAAGAGACCCAGTACTTC
cdr3_aa: CASSLGPSGGFQETQYF

j_call: TRBJ2-7
clone_size: -
d_call: -
v_call: TRBV7-8
cdr3_nt: TGTGCCAGCAGCTTACATCAGGGTCCCTCCTACGAGCAGTACTTC
cdr3_aa: CASSLHQGPSYEQYF

j_call: TRBJ1-5
clone_size: -
d_call: TRBD1
v_call: TRBV15
cdr3_nt: TGTGCCACCAGCAAACCGACAGGGCATAGCAATCAGCCCCAGCATTTT
cdr3_aa: CATSKPTGHSNQPQHF

j_call: TRBJ2-5
clone_size: -
d_call: -
v_call: TRBV5-1
cdr3_nt: TGCGCCAGCAGCTGGGGGCAAGAGACCCAGTACTTC
cdr3_aa: CASSWGQETQYF

j_call: TRBJ2-1
clone_size: -
d_call: -
v_call: TRBV11-2
cdr3_nt: TGTGCCAGCAGCCCCCGCCCCCGGGAGCCCCGTAAAACCCAGTTCTTC
cdr3_aa: CASSPRPREPRKTQFF

j_call: TRBJ2-7
clone_size: -
d_call: TRBD2
v_call: TRBV2
cdr3_nt: TGTGCCAGGGGAGGGACTAGCGGGGCCCCTTGGAACTTC
cdr3_aa: CARGGTSGAPWNF

j_call: TRBJ1-5
clone_size: -
d_call: -
v_call: TRBV30
cdr3_nt: TGTGCCTGGAGTCCCCTTTTAAATCAGCCCCAGCATTTT
cdr3_aa: CAWSPLLNQPQHF

j_call: TRBJ1-2
clone_size: -
d_call: -
v_call: TRBV28
cdr3_nt: TGTGCCAGCATCGAGAGGTTGGGGGCTGGCTACACCTTC
cdr3_aa: CASIERLGAGYTF

j_call: TRBJ2-5
clone_size: once
d_call: -
v_call: TRBV28
cdr3_nt: TGTGCCAGCACCCCCGGACAGCCCCAAGAGACCCAGTACTTC
cdr3_aa: CASTPGQPQETQYF

j_call: TRBJ1-4
clone_size: once
d_call: TRBD1
v_call: TRBV6-1
cdr3_nt: TGTGCCAGCAGTGGGGGACAGGAGGGTGAAAAACTGTTTTTT
cdr3_aa: CASSGGQEGEKLFF

j_call: TRBJ1-1
clone_size: -
d_call: -
v_call: TRBV2
cdr3_nt: TGTGCCAGCAGAACGGGGGCCCCTCCTGAAGCTTTCTTT
cdr3_aa: CASRTGAPPEAFF

j_call: TRBJ1-1
clone_size: -
d_call: -
v_call: TRBV6-5
cdr3_nt: TGTGCCAGCACCAGGGGACAAGACACTGAAGCTTTCTTT
cdr3_aa: CASTRGQDTEAFF

j_call: TRBJ2-7
clone_size: -
d_call: -
v_call: TRBV10-3
cdr3_nt: TGTGCCATCAGTGATAATGGGGACAACTCCTACGAGCAGTACTTC
cdr3_aa: CAISDNGDNSYEQYF

j_call: TRBJ1-2
clone_size: -
d_call: -
v_call: TRBV19
cdr3_nt: TGTGCCAGTAGTATTAGTGCTGGACTATATTATGGCTACACCTTC
cdr3_aa: CASSISAGLYYGYTF

j_call: TRBJ1-3
clone_size: -
d_call: -
v_call: TRBV19
cdr3_nt: TGTGCCAGTAGTAGCGTAGGCTCTGGAAACACCATATATTTT
cdr3_aa: CASSSVGSGNTIYF

j_call: TRBJ1-1
clone_size: -
d_call: -
v_call: TRBV5-1
cdr3_nt: TGCGCCAGCAGCAGAACTACACAGGGAAACACTGAAGCTTTCTTT
cdr3_aa: CASSRTTQGNTEAFF

j_call: TRBJ1-2
clone_size: -
d_call: TRBD1
v_call: TRBV2
cdr3_nt: TGTGCCAGCAGTGGGGACAGGGGGTTCAACTATGGCTACACCTTC
cdr3_aa: CASSGDRGFNYGYTF

j_call: TRBJ2-7
clone_size: -
d_call: -
v_call: TRBV5-4
cdr3_nt: TGTGCCAGCAGCTTGGGTGGCAGCTCCTACGAGCAGTACTTC
cdr3_aa: CASSLGGSSYEQYF

j_call: TRBJ2-2
clone_size: -
d_call: -
v_call: TRBV5-1
cdr3_nt: TGCGCCAGCAGCTCGGACGCAGGGGTTGTCGGGGAGCTGTTTTTT
cdr3_aa: CASSSDAGVVGELFF

j_call: TRBJ1-1
clone_size: -
d_call: -
v_call: TRBV6-5
cdr3_nt: TGTGCCAGCAGTTACTCGCCAGGGGCCCTTGAAGCTTTCTTT
cdr3_aa: CASSYSPGALEAFF

j_call: TRBJ2-7
clone_size: -
d_call: -
v_call: TRBV11-1
cdr3_nt: TGTGCCAGCAGCTTCCGTGACAGCTACGAGCAGTACTTC
cdr3_aa: CASSFRDSYEQYF

j_call: TRBJ1-1
clone_size: -
d_call: -
v_call: TRBV7-3
cdr3_nt: TGTGCCAGCAGCTTAAATGGGGCAGGGGCGGGAGACACTGAAGCTTTCTTT
cdr3_aa: CASSLNGAGAGDTEAFF

j_call: TRBJ1-2
clone_size: -
d_call: -
v_call: TRBV11-2
cdr3_nt: TGTGCCAGCAGCTTCAACGGCCCCGCGGGTGACTACACCTTC
cdr3_aa: CASSFNGPAGDYTF

j_call: TRBJ2-7
clone_size: -
d_call: TRBD1
v_call: TRBV18
cdr3_nt: TGTGCCAGCTCACCCACGACAGGGTTTTACGAGCAGTACTTC
cdr3_aa: CASSPTTGFYEQYF

j_call: TRBJ2-7
clone_size: -
d_call: -
v_call: TRBV11-3
cdr3_nt: TGTGCCAGCAGCTTCGGTCCGACCTACGAGCAGTACTTC
cdr3_aa: CASSFGPTYEQYF

j_call: TRBJ1-2
clone_size: -
d_call: -
v_call: TRBV6-1
cdr3_nt: TGTGCCAGCAGTGAAGCGGGGTGGCAAGGCTACACCTTC
cdr3_aa: CASSEAGWQGYTF

j_call: TRBJ2-2
clone_size: -
d_call: TRBD2
v_call: TRBV7-8
cdr3_nt: TGTGCCAGCAGCTCGCCTAGCGGGGGCCCCATGACCGGGGAGCTGTTTTTT
cdr3_aa: CASSSPSGGPMTGELFF

j_call: TRBJ2-1
clone_size: -
d_call: TRBD2
v_call: TRBV2
cdr3_nt: TGTGCCAGCAGTGAAGGCGGGAGGGCGGAAAATGAGCAGTTCTTC
cdr3_aa: CASSEGGRAENEQFF

j_call: TRBJ2-7
clone_size: -
d_call: -
v_call: TRBV12-2
cdr3_nt: TGTGCAAGTCGCTGGGGGGCTGAGGCATCCTACGAGCAGTACTTC
cdr3_aa: CASRWGAEASYEQYF

j_call: TRBJ2-7
clone_size: -
d_call: -
v_call: TRBV6-6
cdr3_nt: TGTGCCACCAGGGGGGAGCCCTCCTACGAGCAGTACTTC
cdr3_aa: CATRGEPSYEQYF

j_call: TRBJ1-2
clone_size: -
d_call: TRBD1
v_call: TRBV15
cdr3_nt: TGTGCCACCAGCAGATATAGGACAGGGCATGGCTACACCTTC
cdr3_aa: CATSRYRTGHGYTF

j_call: TRBJ2-7
clone_size: once
d_call: TRBD1
v_call: TRBV29-1
cdr3_nt: TGCAGCGTAGGGACAGGGGTTTACGAGCAGTACTTC
cdr3_aa: CSVGTGVYEQYF

j_call: TRBJ2-7
clone_size: -
d_call: TRBD1
v_call: TRBV5-1
cdr3_nt: TGCGCCAGCAGCCTGGGACAGGGATACTACGAGCAGTACTTC
cdr3_aa: CASSLGQGYYEQYF

j_call: TRBJ2-1
clone_size: -
d_call: TRBD1
v_call: TRBV4-1
cdr3_nt: TGCGCCAGCAGCCAAGGACCGGGACAGGGAACGAATGAGCAGTTCTTC
cdr3_aa: CASSQGPGQGTNEQFF

j_call: TRBJ2-1
clone_size: -
d_call: TRBD2
v_call: TRBV19
cdr3_nt: TGTGCCAGTAGTATCGGGCTAGCGGCCTACAATGAGCAGTTCTTC
cdr3_aa: CASSIGLAAYNEQFF

j_call: TRBJ1-6
clone_size: -
d_call: -
v_call: TRBV11-2
cdr3_nt: TGTGCCAGCAGGGACCATGGGGGGGCGTTTAATAATTCACCCCTCCACTTT
cdr3_aa: CASRDHGGAFNNSPLHF

j_call: TRBJ2-5
clone_size: -
d_call: TRBD2
v_call: TRBV4-1
cdr3_nt: TGCGCCAGCAGCCAAGCGCCAGCGGGAGCGGAGGAAGAGACCCAGTACTTC
cdr3_aa: CASSQAPAGAEEETQYF